This entry is about one T cell receptor (beta chain). The antigen is unknown. TCRdb's copy holds only in-frame clones and misses some; the assay was immunoSEQ multiplex PCR. The sample holds 95,000 to 100,000 clones, roughly 89% seen once. This entry belongs to a study of PD-1 blockade in classical Hodgkin lymphoma. Turning to the study itself: Once every 2 weeks, patients received intravenous nivolumab at 3 mg/kg.

Each patient's relapse followed autologous stem cell transplantation, and brentuximab vedotin exposure varied. Study-level findings and limits: Diversity in CD4+ TCRs, unlike that measured in CD8+ TCRs, had risen significantly by C4D1. Newly diagnosed patients had diversity similar to the baseline diversity of complete responders.

The V gene's germline CDR1 is SEHNR and CDR2 FQNEAQ (reference sequence). The V and J ends lost 4 bases and 2 bases respectively, with 14 bases between them. This CDR3 region has 15 residues. The receptor comes from a human donor with classical Hodgkin lymphoma. The chain employs TRBV7-9 and TRBJ2-5; D is perhaps TRBD2 (5 bases). The input for sequencing was peripheral blood mononuclear cells (PBMCs), taken before the second cycle of nivolumab. The CDR3 is CASSSGVAGQETQYF. CDR3 DNA: TGTGCCAGCAGCTCCGGGGTAGCCGGGCAAGAGACCCAGTACTTC.